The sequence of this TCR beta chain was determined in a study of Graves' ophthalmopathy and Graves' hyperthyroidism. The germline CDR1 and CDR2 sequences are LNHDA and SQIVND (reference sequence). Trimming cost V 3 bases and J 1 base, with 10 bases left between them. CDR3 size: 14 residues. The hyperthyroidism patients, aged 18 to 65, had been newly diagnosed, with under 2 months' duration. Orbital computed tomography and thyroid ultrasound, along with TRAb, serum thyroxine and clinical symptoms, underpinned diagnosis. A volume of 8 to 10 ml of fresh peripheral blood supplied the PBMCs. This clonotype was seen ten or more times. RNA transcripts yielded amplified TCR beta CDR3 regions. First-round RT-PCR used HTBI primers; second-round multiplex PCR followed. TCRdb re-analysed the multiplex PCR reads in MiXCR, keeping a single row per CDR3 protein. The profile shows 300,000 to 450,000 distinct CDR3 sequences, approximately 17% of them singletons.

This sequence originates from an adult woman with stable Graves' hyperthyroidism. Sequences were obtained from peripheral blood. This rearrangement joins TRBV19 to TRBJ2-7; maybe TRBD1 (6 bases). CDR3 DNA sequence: TGTGCCAGTAGTATCGGTCAGGGGTCCTACGAGCAGTACTTC. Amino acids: CASSIGQGSYEQYF. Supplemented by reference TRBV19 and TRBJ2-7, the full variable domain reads DGGITQSPKYLFRKEGQNVTLSCEQNLNHDAMYWYRQDPGQGLRLIYYSQIVNDFQKGDIAEGYSVSREKKESFPLTVTSAQKNPTAFYLCASSIGQGSYEQYFGPGTRLTVT.